This T cell receptor beta chain was observed in a study of T-cell reconstitution after alpha-beta-depleted transplantation in children. Preparation of the TCRbeta library involved a method that used unique molecular identifiers. From the PCR reads, TCRdb called clonotypes with MiXCR, one entry per CDR3 protein. Of under 250,000 distinct CDR3 sequences in the sample, under 30% were seen once. Germline CDR1 DFQATT, CDR2 SNEGSKA (reference sequence). CDR3 size: 13 residues. V lost 2 bases to trimming and J lost 1 base, with 8 bases between them. Sample: PBMCs, mostly from graft donor cells, taken 360 days after TCRalphabeta/CD19-depleted stem cell transplant. The chain links TRBV20-1 to TRBJ1-2; tentative D call: TRBD1 (6 bases). The TCR originated in a female patient aged 2-9 years who had a stem cell transplant for congenital amegakaryocytic thrombocytopenia, so the T cells may come from the graft donor. CDR3 sequence (DNA): TGCAGTGCTAGATCGGACAGTAACTATGGCTACACCTTC. Its translation: CSARSDSNYGYTF.